The clone carrying this T cell receptor (beta chain) was seen a handful of times. TCRdb reprocessed the 5' RACE reads via MiXCR and lists one record per CDR3 protein. The repertoire holds 650,000 to 750,000 distinct CDR3 sequences, with less than 25% as singletons. Germline CDR1 and CDR2: ENHRY and SYGVKD. This CDR3 comprises 15 residues. After removal of 2 bases from V and 3 bases from J, the junction contained 7 bases not matched to a gene. This sample was taken from a study of identical twins. These records were also assigned to another study, of T cells expressing NK-cell markers. That source reports: Sorted CD3+CD56-NKG2C+, CD3+CD56+NKG2C+ and CD3+CD56+NKG2C- T cells supplied the TCR beta repertoires. Restriction of the sorted population to alpha-beta TCR T cells was achieved in several experiments with an anti-gamma-delta TCR antibody. Researchers report these clonotypes also headed the CD3+CD56-NKG2C+ fraction in four donors. It was still unclear whether expanded NKG2C+ T cell clones were HCMV specific.

The chain couples TRBV10-3 to TRBJ2-7; 7 nucleotides agree with TRBD2. This TCR came from a young woman in good health. Sequencing was performed on PBMCs. In nucleotides, the CDR3 is TGTGCCATCAGTGAGAGGCTAGCGGTACACTACGAGCAGTACTTC. Its translation: CAISERLAVHYEQYF.